A selection of T cell receptor beta chains follows, all from one sample in a study of shared clonotypes between healthy human individuals. Method: immunoSEQ multiplex PCR; TCRdb's copy keeps in-frame clones and lacks some. The sample carries 1 million to 1.2 million clones, around three quarters recorded once. The sequenced sample was memory CD4+ T cells from PBMCs. These receptors all stem from a young man in good health. Some clones in this sample may be carry-over from other donors' samples. The CDR3 runs from the conserved cysteine through the conserved F or W. Each record gives: V gene, CDR3 length, clone size, J gene, D gene, CDR3 DNA, CDR3 protein. D genes are given only for firm matches. Clone size, where shown, is once, few, many, or a class for clones that have expanded.

TRBV6-5	16	NA	TRBJ2-5	NA	TGTGCCAGCAGTTACTCGATACACGGATACCAAGAGACCCAGTACTTC	CASSYSIHGYQETQYF
TRBV4-3	16	NA	TRBJ2-2	NA	TGCGCCAGCAGCCAAGAGAAAGACCTCCGGGCCGGGGAGCTGTTTTTT	CASSQEKDLRAGELFF
TRBV28	15	NA	TRBJ2-6	NA	TGTGCCAGCAGTGACGGTGGGTCCGGGGCCAACGTCCTGACTTTC	CASSDGGSGANVLTF
TRBV5-1	15	once	TRBJ2-5	NA	TGCGCCAGCAGCTTGGGCGACAGGCCGCAAGAGACCCAGTACTTC	CASSLGDRPQETQYF
TRBV7-9	15	NA	TRBJ1-4	NA	TGTGCCAGCAGCTTAGGGCGGGCCTATAATGAAAAACTGTTTTTT	CASSLGRAYNEKLFF
TRBV30	14	NA	TRBJ2-3	TRBD1	TGTGCCTGGACGGGCCAGGGGGCCACAGATACGCAGTATTTT	CAWTGQGATDTQYF
TRBV7-2	15	once	TRBJ2-7	TRBD2	TGTGCCAGCAGCTTAAATGGCGGGAGGGGGTACGAGCAGTACTTC	CASSLNGGRGYEQYF
TRBV18	16	NA	TRBJ1-1	NA	TGTGCCAGCTCACCAGACCTACAGGTCCTGAACACTGAAGCTTTCTTT	CASSPDLQVLNTEAFF
TRBV6-1	11	NA	TRBJ2-5	NA	TGTGCCAGTAGCCAGCAAGAGACCCAGTACTTC	CASSQQETQYF
TRBV11-2	16	once	TRBJ2-7	NA	TGTGCCAGCAGCTCGACCTTAATGGGGGATACCTACGAGCAGTACTTC	CASSSTLMGDTYEQYF
TRBV9	15	NA	TRBJ2-7	NA	TGTGCCAGCAGCTCAACCGAGACAGCGAACTACGAGCAGTACTTC	CASSSTETANYEQYF
TRBV5-1	17	NA	TRBJ2-7	TRBD1	TGCGCAAGCACAAGGGGGACAGGAAACGGGGAATCCTACGAGCAGTACTTC	CASTRGTGNGESYEQYF
TRBV6-5	14	NA	TRBJ2-7	NA	TGTGCCAGCACCGTCCCCGGGGCCCGCCCCGAGCAGTACTTC	CASTVPGARPEQYF
TRBV10-2	15	NA	TRBJ2-1	TRBD2	TGCGCCAGCAGCCTAGCGGGTGGCACCTACAATGAGCAGTTCTTC	CASSLAGGTYNEQFF
TRBV5-1	13	once	TRBJ1-2	NA	TGCGCCAGCAGCCTGGACCCCCTCTATGGCTACACCTTC	CASSLDPLYGYTF
TRBV7-9	13	NA	TRBJ2-7	NA	TGTGCCAGCAGCTTAATTCAGGTAGCCGAGCAGTACTTC	CASSLIQVAEQYF
TRBV28	16	once	TRBJ2-1	NA	TGTGCCAGCAGTTCCCTCCTTGCGAAACACTACAATGAGCAGTTCTTC	CASSSLLAKHYNEQFF
TRBV7-6	18	NA	TRBJ2-7	TRBD2	TGTGCCAGCAGCTTAGCAGCCTCGGGGGGGGTGAGCTCCTACGAGCAGTACTTC	CASSLAASGGVSSYEQYF
TRBV19	14	NA	TRBJ2-2	NA	TGTGCCAGTAGTAAGACGGGAGTCACCGGGGAGCTGTTTTTT	CASSKTGVTGELFF
TRBV29-1	14	NA	TRBJ2-1	NA	TGCAGCGTTGGGGGGGACGGGAAAACCTTTGAGCAGTTCTTC	CSVGGDGKTFEQFF
TRBV2	14	NA	TRBJ1-5	NA	TGTGCCAGCAGTGAATTTGAGGGGGATGGGCCCCAGCATTTT	CASSEFEGDGPQHF
TRBV7-9	14	NA	TRBJ1-1	NA	TGTGCCAGCAGCTCCAAGGAGCAGAGCTTAGAAGCTTTCTTT	CASSSKEQSLEAFF
TRBV4-3	15	NA	TRBJ2-1	TRBD2	TGCGCCAGCAGCCCGGGACTAGCGGGAGAGAATGAGCAGTTCTTC	CASSPGLAGENEQFF
TRBV6-1	13	NA	TRBJ2-5	NA	TGTGCCAGCAGCGAGGACAACTACGGGACCCAGTACTTC	CASSEDNYGTQYF
TRBV6-6	14	NA	TRBJ1-5	TRBD1	TGTGCCAGCAGTAAACCAGGGGGAGAACAGCCCCAGCATTTT	CASSKPGGEQPQHF
TRBV4-3	15	once	TRBJ1-3	NA	TGCGCCAGCAGCCAAGGGGCTCGCGCGGGGAACACCATATATTTT	CASSQGARAGNTIYF
TRBV27	14	NA	TRBJ2-7	TRBD1	TGTGCCAGCAAGGGACAGGGTTACTCCTACGAGCAGTACTTC	CASKGQGYSYEQYF
TRBV5-1	14	NA	TRBJ2-1	NA	TGCGCCAGCAGCATACAAAGCTCCTACAATGAGCAGTTCTTC	CASSIQSSYNEQFF
TRBV6-5	15	NA	TRBJ1-3	NA	TGTGCCAGCAGCACCCCTTCAGGGAGAGAAAACACCATATATTTT	CASSTPSGRENTIYF
TRBV7-2	14	NA	TRBJ2-5	TRBD1	TGTGCCAGCAGCAAGGGACAGAGGAAAGAGACCCAGTACTTC	CASSKGQRKETQYF
TRBV7-6	13	NA	TRBJ2-3	NA	TGTGCCAGCAGCTTAGATTTAACAGATACGCAGTATTTT	CASSLDLTDTQYF
TRBV20-1	11	NA	TRBJ2-1	NA	TGCAGTGCTAGAGTAATCAATGAGCAGTTCTTC	CSARVINEQFF
TRBV10-3	14	NA	TRBJ2-2	TRBD2	TGTGCCATATCCGGGACGGGAGGCACCGGGGAGCTGTTTTTT	CAISGTGGTGELFF
TRBV6-5	14	NA	TRBJ1-1	NA	TGTGCCAGCAGACCAGGGTTGTCGAACACTGAAGCTTTCTTT	CASRPGLSNTEAFF